These 27 T cell receptor beta chains came from one sample sequenced in a study of T cells in Graves' hyperthyroidism and ophthalmopathy. TCR beta CDR3 region amplification was performed from RNA transcripts. Using the HTBI primer set, a first-round RT-PCR was run on the TCR CDR3. TCRdb redid the calling of the multiplex PCR reads with MiXCR, one entry per CDR3 protein. The data contain a few hundred thousand distinct CDR3 sequences, roughly 13% of them singletons. The source material was blood. Receptor source: a woman aged 35 to 49 with Graves' ophthalmopathy.

This clonotype was detected ten times or more. The genes are TRBV28 and TRBJ2-1, with 9 bases lining up with TRBD1. The CDR3 runs 15 residues. From germline, CDR1 is MDHEN and CDR2 SYDVKM. J lost 5 bases, V lost 6 bases, and 8 bases had no gene match. The CDR3 DNA follows: TGTGCCAGCAGGGTTCCGGGACAGGGAGACAATGAGCAGTTCTTC. Translating it yields CASRVPGQGDNEQFF.

This clonotype was picked up many times. This chain links TRBV27 with TRBJ2-3, with 7 nucleotides matching TRBD2. This CDR3 contains 15 residues. Germline trimming cut 2 bases from V and 5 bases from J; bases unmatched to any gene: 7. Germline assignment: CDR1 MNHEY and CDR2 SMNVEV (reference sequence). DNA for the CDR3: TGTGCCAGCAGTTTAGGACTAGGGTATGAAGATACGCAGTATTTT. Its protein product is CASSLGLGYEDTQYF.

This clonotype has a count of ten or more. The chain links TRBV7-9 to TRBJ2-5; D may correspond to TRBD1 or TRBD2 (6 bases each). Between the trimmed V and J ends, which lost 1 base and 5 bases, there was a span of 14 bases. This CDR3 is built from 15 residues. The germline gives CDR1 SEHNR, CDR2 FQNEAQ (reference sequence). CDR3 sequence reads: CASSLGTVGSETQYF. Here the CDR3 DNA reads TGTGCCAGCAGCTTAGGGACAGTCGGGAGCGAGACCCAGTACTTC. Supplemented by reference TRBV7-9 and TRBJ2-5, the full variable domain reads DTGVSQNPRHKITKRGQNVTFRCDPISEHNRLYWYRQTLGQGPEFLTYFQNEAQLEKSRLLSDRFSAERPKGSFSTLEIQRTEQGDSAMYLCASSLGTVGSETQYFGPGTRLLVL.

This clonotype was picked up many times. The chain combines TRBV6-1 with TRBJ1-2, with D uncertain. CDR1 and CDR2 (germline): MNHNS, SASEGT. V lost 5 bases to trimming and J lost 5 bases, with 18 bases between them. CDR3 size: 15 residues. CDR3 DNA: TGTGCCAGCAGTCCCACCGACGTAGGGTCGTATGGCTACACCTTC. It is translated as CASSPTDVGSYGYTF.

The J gene is TRBJ2-2, the V gene TRBV7-6; TRBD2 aligns across 13 bases. CDR3 length: 16 amino acids. Germline CDR1 reads SGHVS; CDR2 reads FNYEAQ. Unmatched junction bases numbered 4, after V lost 5 bases and J lost 4 bases. As DNA, the CDR3 is TGTGCCAGCAGCATCGGACTAGCGGGAGCCACCGGGGAGCTGTTTTTT. It specifies CASSIGLAGATGELFF.

J is TRBJ2-1 and V is TRBV5-6, with 8 bases that match TRBD1. Trimming at V came to 3 bases and at J to 6 bases, leaving 5 bases not matched to a gene. CDR3 length: 14 amino acids. CDR1 is SGHDT and CDR2 is YYEEEE in the germline V gene. The CDR3 reads CASSSYTGGNEQFF. In DNA form, the CDR3 reads TGTGCCAGCAGCTCTTATACAGGGGGCAATGAGCAGTTCTTC. Full variable domain (missing parts from reference TRBV5-6 and TRBJ2-1): DAGVTQSPTHLIKTRGQQVTLRCSPKSGHDTVSWYQQALGQGPQFIFQYYEEEERQRGNFPDRFSGHQFPNYSSELNVNALLLGDSALYLCASSSYTGGNEQFFGPGTRLTVL.

In this sample, this clonotype turned up many times. The CDR3 coding sequence is TGTGCCAGCAGTGAATCTAACCTTGGACACCCTAGTGGAAACACCATATATTTT. Its protein is CASSESNLGHPSGNTIYF. The rearrangement uses TRBV6-1 and TRBJ1-3, with D perhaps matching TRBD1 (5 bases). Germline CDR1 and CDR2: MNHNS and SASEGT. This CDR3 has 18 residues. V was cut by 2 bases and J by 3 bases, with 20 bases left in between.

CDR3 nucleotides: TGTGCCAGTACGGACAGGCGAAGCAATCAGCCCCAGCATTTT. Translating gives CASTDRRSNQPQHF. The J gene is TRBJ1-5, the V gene TRBV19; 7 bases fit TRBD1. This CDR3 spans 14 amino acids. After removal of 7 bases from V and 1 base from J, the junction contained 4 bases not matched to a gene. Germline V gives CDR1 LNHDA, CDR2 SQIVND (reference sequence).

Many counts were recorded for this clonotype. The V gene is TRBV7-8, the J gene TRBJ1-2; D is ambiguous. Germline CDR1 reads SGHVS; CDR2 reads FQNEAQ. Trimming removed 5 bases from V and 0 bases from J, with 10 bases in between. This CDR3 spans 14 amino acids. This CDR3 reads CASSQRRANYGYTF. For the CDR3, the DNA is TGTGCCAGCAGCCAAAGGAGAGCTAACTATGGCTACACCTTC.

The rearrangement joins TRBV5-4 to TRBJ1-2, with D possibly matching TRBD1 (6 bases). V was clipped by 0 bases and J by 5 bases, with 11 bases between them. Germline V gene sequence: CDR1 SGHNT, CDR2 YYREEE (reference sequence). The CDR3 covers 14 residues. Written as DNA, the CDR3 is TGTGCCAGCAGCTTGGCCGCGGGGGCGTATGGCTACACCTTC. Protein: CASSLAAGAYGYTF.

This clonotype was counted only a few times. The chain combines TRBV11-2 with TRBJ1-1; TRBD1 matches at 7 bases. Unmatched junction bases numbered 8, after V lost 4 bases and J lost 9 bases. The CDR3 is made up of 13 amino acids. The V gene's germline CDR1 is SGHAT and CDR2 FQNNGV. The CDR3 reads CASSSDDRVQAFF. The CDR3 region has the DNA TGTGCCAGCAGCTCAGACGACAGGGTACAAGCTTTCTTT.

This clonotype was seen a few times. At one end, the junction sequence differs from germline, possibly due to a read error. The rearrangement joins TRBV6-5 to TRBJ2-6, with D perhaps matching TRBD1 or TRBD2 (5 bases each). Germline-derived CDR1 and CDR2 are MNHEY and SVGAGI. The CDR3 extends over 16 amino acids. The CDR3 region has the DNA TGTGCCAGCAGTTATGTCCTGGAGGCTGGGGCCAACGGCCTGACTTTC. It translates to CASSYVLEAGANGLTF.

This clonotype was counted many times. The V call is TRBV28, the J call TRBJ1-1; D is ambiguous. CDR1 is MDHEN and CDR2 is SYDVKM in the germline V gene. CDR3 size: 10 residues. Trimming stripped 8 bases from V and 4 bases from J, with 5 bases between. The CDR3 DNA sequence: TGTGCCAGCGGTAGCACTGAAGCTTTCTTT. The encoded protein is CASGSTEAFF. Using reference TRBV28 and TRBJ1-1 for the parts outside the CDR3, the full variable domain is DVKVTQSSRYLVKRTGEKVFLECVQDMDHENMFWYRQDPGLGLRLIYFSYDVKMKEKGDIPEGYSVSREKKERFSLILESASTNQTSMYLCASGSTEAFFGQGTRLTVV.

CDR3 loop: CSAKLAGKLVDEQYF. The DNA for the CDR3 is TGCAGTGCGAAACTAGCGGGAAAGTTGGTGGACGAGCAGTACTTC. This chain links TRBV20-1 with TRBJ2-7; 10 positions agree with TRBD2. Germline-derived CDR1 and CDR2 are DFQATT and SNEGSKA (reference sequence). The CDR3 loop spans 15 amino acids. V was clipped by 6 bases and J by 5 bases; unmatched bases: 13.

This clonotype was picked up many times. The chain has TRBV24-1 and TRBJ1-6; D gene unclear. Trimming took off 4 bases at V and 8 bases at J, with 14 bases between the two ends. The CDR3 extends over 15 amino acids. Germline V lookup: CDR1 KGHDR, CDR2 SFDVKD. CDR3 amino acids: CATSDRGLLDSPLHF. CDR3 DNA: TGTGCCACCAGTGACCGGGGTCTGCTGGATTCACCCCTCCACTTT.

This clonotype showed up many times. V gene TRBV7-9 combines with J gene TRBJ1-1, with D possibly being TRBD1 (5 bases). There are 14 residues in the CDR3. Trimming cost V 5 bases and J 5 bases, with 15 bases left between them. From germline, CDR1 is SEHNR and CDR2 FQNEAQ (reference sequence). CDR3 nucleotides: TGTGCCAGCAGCCCTGGCCTAGGGGCGACTGAAGCTTTCTTT. Encoded protein: CASSPGLGATEAFF.

This clonotype was counted at least ten times. The J gene is TRBJ2-7, the V gene TRBV20-1; 8 nucleotides line up with TRBD2. The trim removed 0 bases at V and 6 bases at J, leaving 7 bases unmatched. The germline CDR1 and CDR2 sequences are DFQATT and SNEGSKA (reference sequence). The CDR3 consists of 14 residues. CDR3 in amino acids: CSARDETGGREQYF. CDR3 coding DNA: TGCAGTGCTAGAGATGAAACGGGGGGGCGCGAGCAGTACTTC.

In this sample, this clonotype turned up a few times. The chain combines TRBV19 with TRBJ2-4; 9 nucleotides agree with TRBD2. J was trimmed by 0 bases and V by 6 bases; bases with no gene match: 15. CDR1 is LNHDA, CDR2 SQIVND, per germline (reference sequence). This CDR3 spans 19 amino acids. The CDR3 DNA is TGTGCCAGTAGCCAAAAACTCCTAGCGGGAAACCTAGCCAAAAACATTCAGTACTTC. Translating gives CASSQKLLAGNLAKNIQYF.

This clonotype was observed at least ten times. The chain employs TRBV20-1 and TRBJ2-7; perhaps TRBD2 as D (5 bases). Germline CDR1 is DFQATT and CDR2 is SNEGSKA (reference sequence). Trimming left V 3 bases short and J 1 base short, with 13 bases between. The CDR3 is 14 residues long. Written as DNA, the CDR3 is TGCAGTGCTAGTTTACTAGTTTTATCCTACGAGCAGTACTTC. This sequence encodes CSASLLVLSYEQYF.

This clonotype has a count of ten or more. This chain connects TRBV6-6 to TRBJ1-2; maybe TRBD1 (6 bases). Germline V gene data show CDR1 as MNHNY and CDR2 as SVGAGI (reference sequence). Trimming took off 2 bases at V and 4 bases at J, with 11 bases between the two ends. The CDR3 is 14 amino acids. CDR3: CASSYTGITYGYTF. The CDR3 DNA reads TGTGCCAGCAGTTACACAGGGATCACCTATGGCTACACCTTC.

This clonotype was picked up many times. The chain employs TRBV24-1 and TRBJ2-5; weak D call: TRBD1 (5 bases). Germline lookup yields CDR1 KGHDR and CDR2 SFDVKD. CDR3 length: 16 amino acids. Trimming pared 5 bases from V and 5 bases from J, leaving 20 bases between. This chain's CDR3 is CATSGLTQGVGETQYF. DNA for the CDR3: TGTGCCACCAGTGGCCTAACCCAAGGGGTCGGGGAGACCCAGTACTTC.

V is TRBV19 and J is TRBJ1-2, with D hard to call. This CDR3 has 12 amino acids. Trimming took off 2 bases at V and 8 bases at J, with 9 bases between the two ends. CDR1 is LNHDA and CDR2 is SQIVND in the germline V gene (reference sequence). This CDR3 reads CASSISAGGYTF. The CDR3 DNA reads as TGTGCCAGTAGTATATCCGCGGGGGGCTACACCTTC.

This clonotype was seen repeatedly, ten times or more. This rearrangement joins TRBV12-3 or TRBV12-4 to TRBJ1-4; possible D gene TRBD1, 5 bases. Trimming took off 3 bases at V and 5 bases at J, with 7 bases between the two ends. The CDR3 totals 13 residues. CDR3 sequence (DNA): TGTGCCAGCAGTTTTTCAGGGAATGAAAAACTGTTTTTT. This codes for CASSFSGNEKLFF.

This clonotype was seen at least ten times. The chain recombines TRBV7-9 with TRBJ1-1, with TRBD1 matching over 7 bases. From germline, CDR1 is SEHNR and CDR2 FQNEAQ (reference sequence). The V segment lost 6 bases and the J segment 3 bases; nucleotides outside the gene matches: 7. The CDR3 has 14 residues. The CDR3 spells CASRRDRVYTEAFF. The CDR3 DNA sequence: TGTGCCAGCAGACGAGACAGGGTTTACACTGAAGCTTTCTTT. The full variable domain, completed using reference TRBV7-9 and TRBJ1-1, is DTGVSQNPRHKITKRGQNVTFRCDPISEHNRLYWYRQTLGQGPEFLTYFQNEAQLEKSRLLSDRFSAERPKGSFSTLEIQRTEQGDSAMYLCASRRDRVYTEAFFGQGTRLTVV.

This clonotype was detected many times. The gene calls are TRBV28 and TRBJ2-7; D may be TRBD1 (5 bases). V lost 2 bases, J lost 0 bases, and 14 bases lay in between. The germline gives CDR1 MDHEN, CDR2 SYDVKM. The CDR3 length is 16 residues. The CDR3 region has the DNA TGTGCCAGCAGTTTAAGTATGCACAGGAGCTCCTACGAGCAGTACTTC. Encoded protein: CASSLSMHRSSYEQYF.

Ten or more counts support this clonotype. This chain links TRBV7-2 with TRBJ2-1, with 15 bases that match TRBD2. The germline V gene has CDR1 SGHTA and CDR2 FQGNSA. V shed 8 bases, J shed 6 bases, and the junction held 2 bases outside the gene matches. The CDR3 spans 14 residues. This CDR3 reads CASGLAGGFNEQFF. The CDR3 DNA follows: TGTGCCAGCGGACTAGCGGGGGGGTTCAATGAGCAGTTCTTC.

This clonotype was seen only a few times. The chain links TRBV11-2 to TRBJ2-1; D uncertain. CDR1 and CDR2 from the germline V gene are SGHAT and FQNNGV. With 10 bases removed from V and 5 bases from J, the gap between germline ends came to 9 bases. The CDR3 contains 11 residues. CDR3 in DNA: TGTGCCACCCTTAGCAACAATGAGCAGTTCTTC. Protein sequence: CATLSNNEQFF.